This T cell receptor (beta chain) was captured in a study of CD8+CD57+ T cells in acquired aplastic anemia. Across the whole study: Researchers reported that healthy donors averaged roughly 9.8 million reads for CD4+ cells. General observations from the study: Researchers reported that CD8+ Simpson's diversity was not significantly different in patients versus controls.

Genomic DNA acted as the template from which TCR beta VDJ combination and CDR3 sequence profiling were carried out. Using its own MiXCR run on the reads, TCRdb lists one record per CDR3 protein. This sample has some 190,000 distinct CDR3 sequences, with 35% to 50% found just once. As regards this clonotype: As yet, its antigen is unknown. The junction departs from germline at one end; a sequencing error may be responsible.

Germline lookup yields CDR1 WNHNN and CDR2 SYGVQD (reference sequence). This CDR3 spans 13 amino acids. The chain has TRBV10-1 and TRBJ2-1; 8 bases are a match to TRBD2. The TCR sequence derives from a human donor in good health. The sample taken for sequencing was sorted CD4+, CD8+, or CD8+CD57+ T cells (not recorded which) from PBMCs. The CDR3 DNA sequence: TGTGCCAGCTCACCGGGGGGGAGCGATGAGCAGCTCTTC. Residues: CASSPGGSDEQLF.